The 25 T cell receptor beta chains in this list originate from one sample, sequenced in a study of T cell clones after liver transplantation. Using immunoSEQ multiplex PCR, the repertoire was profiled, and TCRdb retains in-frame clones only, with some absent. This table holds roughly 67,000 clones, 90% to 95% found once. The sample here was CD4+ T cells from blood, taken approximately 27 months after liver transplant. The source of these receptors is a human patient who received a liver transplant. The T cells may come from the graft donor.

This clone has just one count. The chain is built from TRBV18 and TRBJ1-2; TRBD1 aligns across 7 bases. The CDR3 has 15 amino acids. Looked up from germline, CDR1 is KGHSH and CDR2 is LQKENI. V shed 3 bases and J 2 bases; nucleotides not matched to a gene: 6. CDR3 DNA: TGTGCCAGCTCACCGGGGGACAGAAAAAACTATGGCTACACCTTC. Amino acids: CASSPGDRKNYGYTF.

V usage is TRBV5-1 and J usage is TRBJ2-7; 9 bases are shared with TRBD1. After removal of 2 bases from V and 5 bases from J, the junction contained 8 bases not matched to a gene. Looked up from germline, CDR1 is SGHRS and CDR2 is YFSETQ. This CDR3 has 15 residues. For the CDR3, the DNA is TGCGCCAGCAGCTTTTTCGGACAGGGGATGGACGAGCAGTACTTC. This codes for CASSFFGQGMDEQYF.

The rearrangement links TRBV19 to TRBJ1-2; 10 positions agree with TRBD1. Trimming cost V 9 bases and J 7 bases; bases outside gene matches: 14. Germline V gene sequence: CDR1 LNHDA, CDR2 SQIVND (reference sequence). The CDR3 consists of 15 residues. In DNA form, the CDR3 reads TGTGCCAGCAGAACTCCGGGACAGGGGTATGGTGGCTACACCTTC. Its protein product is CASRTPGQGYGGYTF.

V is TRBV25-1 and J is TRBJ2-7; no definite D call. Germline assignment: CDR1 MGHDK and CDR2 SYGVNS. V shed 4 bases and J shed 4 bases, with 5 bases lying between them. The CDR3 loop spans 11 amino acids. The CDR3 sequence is CASSVGYEQYF. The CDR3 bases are TGTGCCAGCAGTGTGGGTTACGAGCAGTACTTC.

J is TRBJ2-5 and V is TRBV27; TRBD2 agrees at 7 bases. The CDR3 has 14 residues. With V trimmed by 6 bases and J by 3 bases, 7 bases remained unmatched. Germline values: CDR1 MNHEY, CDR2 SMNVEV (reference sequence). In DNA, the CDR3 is TGTGCCAGCAGGACGAGGCTAGCGGAAGAGACCCAGTACTTC. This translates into CASRTRLAEETQYF.

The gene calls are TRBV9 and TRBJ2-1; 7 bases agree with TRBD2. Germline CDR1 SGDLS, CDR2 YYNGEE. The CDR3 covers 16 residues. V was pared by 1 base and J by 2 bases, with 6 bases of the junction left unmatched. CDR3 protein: CASSVMLAATYNEQFF. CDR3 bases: TGTGCCAGCAGCGTAATGCTAGCGGCTACCTACAATGAGCAGTTCTTC.

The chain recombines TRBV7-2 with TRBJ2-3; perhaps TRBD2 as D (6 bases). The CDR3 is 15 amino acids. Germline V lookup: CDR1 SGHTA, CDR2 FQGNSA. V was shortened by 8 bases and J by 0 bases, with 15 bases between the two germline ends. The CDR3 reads CASSLQAGSTDTQYF. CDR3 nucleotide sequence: TGTGCCAGCTCCCTCCAAGCGGGCAGCACAGATACGCAGTATTTT. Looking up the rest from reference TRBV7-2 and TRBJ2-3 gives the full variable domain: GAGVSQSPSNKVTEKGKDVELRCDPISGHTALYWYRQSLGQGLEFLIYFQGNSAPDKSGLPSDRFSAERTGGSVSTLTIQRTQQEDSAVYLCASSLQAGSTDTQYFGPGTRLTVL.

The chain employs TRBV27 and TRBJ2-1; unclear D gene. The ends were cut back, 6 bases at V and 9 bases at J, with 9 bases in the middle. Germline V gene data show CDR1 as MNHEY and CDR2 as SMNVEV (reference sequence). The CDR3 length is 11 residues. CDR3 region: CASSTLGEQFF. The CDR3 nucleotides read TGTGCCAGCAGCACACTGGGTGAGCAGTTCTTC.

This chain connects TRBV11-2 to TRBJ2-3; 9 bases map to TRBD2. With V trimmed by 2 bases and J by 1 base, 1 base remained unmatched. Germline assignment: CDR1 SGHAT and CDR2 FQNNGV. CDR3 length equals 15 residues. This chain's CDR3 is CASSLWTSGTDTQYF. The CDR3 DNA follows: TGTGCCAGCAGCTTATGGACTAGCGGCACAGATACGCAGTATTTT. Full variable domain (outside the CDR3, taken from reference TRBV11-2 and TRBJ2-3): EAGVAQSPRYKIIEKRQSVAFWCNPISGHATLYWYQQILGQGPKLLIQFQNNGVVDDSQLPKDRFSAERLKGVDSTLKIQPAKLEDSAVYLCASSLWTSGTDTQYFGPGTRLTVL.

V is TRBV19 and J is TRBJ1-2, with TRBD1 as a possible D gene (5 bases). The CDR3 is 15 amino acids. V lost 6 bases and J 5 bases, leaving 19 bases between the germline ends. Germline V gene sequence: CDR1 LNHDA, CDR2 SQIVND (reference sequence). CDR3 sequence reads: CASRPQTGPVYGYTF. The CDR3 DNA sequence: TGTGCCAGTAGGCCCCAGACGGGGCCCGTGTATGGCTACACCTTC.

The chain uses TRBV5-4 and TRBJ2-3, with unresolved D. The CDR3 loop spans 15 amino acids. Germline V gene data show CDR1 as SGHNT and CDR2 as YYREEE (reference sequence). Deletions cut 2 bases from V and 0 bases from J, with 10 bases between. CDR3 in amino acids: CASSLDTSSTDTQYF. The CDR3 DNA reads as TGTGCCAGCAGCTTAGACACCTCTAGCACAGATACGCAGTATTTT.

The chain's CDR3 is CASSYSTMNTEAFF. The DNA of the CDR3 is TGTGCCAGCAGTTACTCGACCATGAACACTGAAGCTTTCTTT. The genes are TRBV6-5 and TRBJ1-1; D gene ambiguous. V was pared by 0 bases and J by 0 bases, with 5 bases between. CDR1 is MNHEY and CDR2 is SVGAGI in the germline V gene. The CDR3 has 14 residues.

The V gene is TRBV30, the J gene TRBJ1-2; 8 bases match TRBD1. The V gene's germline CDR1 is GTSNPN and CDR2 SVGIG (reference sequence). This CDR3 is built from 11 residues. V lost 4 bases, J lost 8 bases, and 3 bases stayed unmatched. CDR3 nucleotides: TGTGCCTGGACTCGGACAGGGGGCTACACCTTC. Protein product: CAWTRTGGYTF.

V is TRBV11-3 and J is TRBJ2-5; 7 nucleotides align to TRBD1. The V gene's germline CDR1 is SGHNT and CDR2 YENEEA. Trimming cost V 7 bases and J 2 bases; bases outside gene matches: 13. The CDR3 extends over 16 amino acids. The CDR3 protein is CASNKPSGGGQETQYF. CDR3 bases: TGTGCCAGCAACAAGCCGTCAGGGGGTGGGCAAGAGACCCAGTACTTC.

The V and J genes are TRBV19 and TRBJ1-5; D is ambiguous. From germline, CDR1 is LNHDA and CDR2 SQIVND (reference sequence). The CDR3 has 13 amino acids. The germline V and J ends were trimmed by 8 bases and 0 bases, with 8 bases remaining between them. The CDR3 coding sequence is TGTGCCAGTGCACAGAATAGCAATCAGCCCCAGCATTTT. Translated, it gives CASAQNSNQPQHF.

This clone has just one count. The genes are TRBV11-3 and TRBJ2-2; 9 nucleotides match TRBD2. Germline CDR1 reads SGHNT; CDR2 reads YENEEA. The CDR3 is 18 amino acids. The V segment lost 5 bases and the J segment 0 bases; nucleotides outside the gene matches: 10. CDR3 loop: CASSPGLAPPANTGELFF. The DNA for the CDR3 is TGTGCCAGCAGCCCCGGACTAGCGCCACCAGCGAACACCGGGGAGCTGTTTTTT.

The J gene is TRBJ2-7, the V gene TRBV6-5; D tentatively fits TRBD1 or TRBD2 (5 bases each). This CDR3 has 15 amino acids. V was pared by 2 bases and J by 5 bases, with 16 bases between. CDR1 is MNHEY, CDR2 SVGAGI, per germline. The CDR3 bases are TGTGCCAGCAGTTACGGGGCTAGCTCTGGGAACGAGCAGTACTTC. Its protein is CASSYGASSGNEQYF.

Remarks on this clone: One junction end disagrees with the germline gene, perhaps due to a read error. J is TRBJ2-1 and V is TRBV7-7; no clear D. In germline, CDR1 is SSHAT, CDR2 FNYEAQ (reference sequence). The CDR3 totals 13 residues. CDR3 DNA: TGTGCTAGCAGCGAGGCGAGTAGCAATGAGCAGTTCTTC. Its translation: CASSEASSNEQFF.

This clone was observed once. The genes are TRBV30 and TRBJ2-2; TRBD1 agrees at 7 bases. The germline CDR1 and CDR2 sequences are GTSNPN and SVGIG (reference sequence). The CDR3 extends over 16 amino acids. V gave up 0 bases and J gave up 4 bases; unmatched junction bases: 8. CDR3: CAWSVRRGLGTGELFF. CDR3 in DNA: TGTGCCTGGAGTGTACGTAGGGGGCTTGGCACCGGGGAGCTGTTTTTT.

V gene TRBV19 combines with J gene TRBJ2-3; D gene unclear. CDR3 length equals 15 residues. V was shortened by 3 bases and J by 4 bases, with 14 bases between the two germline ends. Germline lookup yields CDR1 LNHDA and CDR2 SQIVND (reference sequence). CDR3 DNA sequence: TGTGCCAGTAGTATCCAGATCGCCTCGCCAGATACGCAGTATTTT. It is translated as CASSIQIASPDTQYF.

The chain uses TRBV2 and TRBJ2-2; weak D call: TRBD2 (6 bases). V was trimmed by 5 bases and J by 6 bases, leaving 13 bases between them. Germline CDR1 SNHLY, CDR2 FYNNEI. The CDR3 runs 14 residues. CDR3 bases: TGTGCCAGCAGTTTTCTGGGGGAGGCCGGGGAGCTGTTTTTT. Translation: CASSFLGEAGELFF.

The CDR3 DNA sequence: TGCGCCAGCAGCTTGGAGCCTAGCGGGAGTGACGAGCAGTACTTC. Translation: CASSLEPSGSDEQYF. The rearrangement links TRBV5-1 to TRBJ2-7; 10 positions match TRBD2. CDR3 length: 15 amino acids. The germline CDR1 and CDR2 sequences are SGHRS and YFSETQ. V lost 0 bases, J lost 5 bases, and 5 bases stayed unmatched.

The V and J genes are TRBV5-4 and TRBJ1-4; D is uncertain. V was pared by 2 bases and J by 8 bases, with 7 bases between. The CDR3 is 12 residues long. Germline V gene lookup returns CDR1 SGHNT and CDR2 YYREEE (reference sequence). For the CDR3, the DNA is TGTGCCAGCAGCTTATTGGGAGAAAAACTGTTTTTT. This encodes CASSLLGEKLFF. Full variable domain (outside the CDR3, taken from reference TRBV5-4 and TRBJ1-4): ETGVTQSPTHLIKTRGQQVTLRCSSQSGHNTVSWYQQALGQGPQFIFQYYREEENGRGNFPPRFSGLQFPNYSSELNVNALELDDSALYLCASSLLGEKLFFGSGTQLSVL.

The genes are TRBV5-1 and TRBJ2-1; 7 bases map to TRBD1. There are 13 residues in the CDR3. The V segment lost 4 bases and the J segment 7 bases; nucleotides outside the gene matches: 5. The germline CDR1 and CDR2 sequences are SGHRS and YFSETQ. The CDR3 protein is CASSLGTENEQFF. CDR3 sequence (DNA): TGCGCCAGCAGCCTAGGGACAGAGAATGAGCAGTTCTTC.

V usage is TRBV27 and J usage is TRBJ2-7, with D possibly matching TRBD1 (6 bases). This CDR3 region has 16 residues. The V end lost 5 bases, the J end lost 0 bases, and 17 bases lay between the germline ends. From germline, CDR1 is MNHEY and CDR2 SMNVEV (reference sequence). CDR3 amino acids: CASSPLVGAGSYEQYF. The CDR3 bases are TGTGCCAGCAGTCCGCTTGTGGGGGCAGGCTCCTACGAGCAGTACTTC.